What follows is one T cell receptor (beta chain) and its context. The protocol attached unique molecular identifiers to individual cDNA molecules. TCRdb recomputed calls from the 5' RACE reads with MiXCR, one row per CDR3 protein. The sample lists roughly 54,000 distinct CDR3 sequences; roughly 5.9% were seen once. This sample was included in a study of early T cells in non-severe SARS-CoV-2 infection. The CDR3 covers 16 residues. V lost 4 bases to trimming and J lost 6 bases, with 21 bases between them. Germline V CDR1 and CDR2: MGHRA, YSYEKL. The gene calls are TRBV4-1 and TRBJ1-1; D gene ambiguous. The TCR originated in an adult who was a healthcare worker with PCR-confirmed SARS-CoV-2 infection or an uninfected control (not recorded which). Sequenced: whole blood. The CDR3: CASSPRLWFIEAEAFF. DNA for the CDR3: TGCGCCAGCAGCCCGCGGCTTTGGTTCATCGAAGCTGAAGCTTTCTTT.